This T cell receptor beta chain came from a study of blood T cell repertoires in COVID-19. Study context: Acute and convalescent COVID-19 samples came from the United States, Italy and Spain. PBMCs, B-cell-depleted T cells, or T cells were the source of the cDNA or gDNA that made up the material.

The CDR3 runs to 17 residues. V shed 0 bases, J shed 7 bases, and the junction held 11 bases outside the gene matches. Per the germline V gene, CDR1 is LGHNA and CDR2 is YSLEER. This clone appeared a single time. Original processing methods: Nucleated cell number was recorded as an estimate derived from reference gene primer amplification. Sequenced by immunoSEQ multiplex PCR; TCRdb stores in-frame clones only, minus some. Clone size and V and J calls were adopted from that table, with D and trimming inferred from the DNA. The sample gives some 180,000 clones, approximately 80% of which show up once; approximately 12% is in the top ten. In Seattle, patients joined the study during active infection and were tracked longitudinally.

This receptor was taken from a woman of 80 years or more with COVID-19, enrolled during active disease. The V gene is TRBV4-3, the J gene TRBJ2-1, with 8 positions matching TRBD2. Input material: peripheral blood. CDR3 sequence: CASSQEHGGALDNEQFF. The CDR3 DNA is TGCGCCAGCAGCCAAGAACACGGGGGGGCGCTGGATAATGAGCAGTTCTTC.